The 17 T cell receptor beta chains listed next were all sequenced from one sample in a study of T cells in Graves' hyperthyroidism and ophthalmopathy. Using RNA transcripts as the source, TCR beta CDR3 regions were amplified. In the first-round RT-PCR of the TCR CDR3, the HTBI primer set was used. Each CDR3 protein gets one entry after TCRdb re-called the multiplex PCR reads with MiXCR. Of 540,000 or so distinct CDR3 sequences listed, approximately 15% are singletons. Sequences were obtained from blood. The receptors here all came from a woman between 25 and 40 years old with Graves' hyperthyroidism.

This clonotype was counted only a few times. The V and J genes are TRBV20-1 and TRBJ2-3; tentatively, D is TRBD1 (6 bases). Trimming removed 3 bases from V and 2 bases from J, with 9 bases in between. The CDR3 is 13 amino acids. Germline V gives CDR1 DFQATT, CDR2 SNEGSKA (reference sequence). The CDR3 here is CSARDSLTDTQYF. The DNA for the CDR3 is TGCAGTGCTAGGGACAGCCTCACAGATACGCAGTATTTT.

This clonotype has only a few counts. The CDR3 DNA is TGCAGTGCCAAACTAGGGAAGTACGAGCAGTACTTC. This encodes CSAKLGKYEQYF. V gene TRBV20-1 combines with J gene TRBJ2-7; D is perhaps TRBD2 (5 bases). Germline CDR1 reads DFQATT; CDR2 reads SNEGSKA (reference sequence). V gave up 6 bases and J gave up 4 bases, with 13 bases separating them. There are 12 residues in the CDR3.

This clonotype showed up many times. CDR3 nucleotide sequence: TGTGCCTGGAGCCCGGGACAGCCTTACTCTGGAAACACCATATATTTT. Translating it yields CAWSPGQPYSGNTIYF. The chain is built from TRBV30 and TRBJ1-3; TRBD1 matches at 7 bases. Germline lookup yields CDR1 GTSNPN and CDR2 SVGIG (reference sequence). This CDR3 has 16 amino acids. The J segment lost 0 bases and the V segment lost 3 bases, leaving 8 bases of the junction unmatched.

The chain couples TRBV5-4 to TRBJ2-7; tentative D call: TRBD1 (5 bases). The CDR3 spans 13 residues. In germline, CDR1 is SGHNT, CDR2 YYREEE (reference sequence). The germline V and J ends were trimmed by 1 base and 6 bases, with 11 bases remaining between them. The CDR3 DNA reads TGTGCCAGCAGCTTGCCAGGGATCGGCGAGCAGTACTTC. This encodes CASSLPGIGEQYF.

The sample holds a few counts of this clonotype. A much larger clone sits a single nucleotide away, making a read error possible. The chain combines TRBV2 with TRBJ2-3; D is unclear. The last part of the DNA fits TRBJ1-5 better; the J call may be wrong. This CDR3 has 15 residues. Looked up from germline, CDR1 is SNHLY and CDR2 is FYNNEI. CDR3 in amino acids: CATGTGGLSTDTQHF. The DNA of the CDR3 is TGTGCCACCGGAACGGGAGGCCTTAGCACAGATACGCAGCATTTT.

This clonotype was observed at least ten times. The chain couples TRBV28 to TRBJ2-3, with 9 bases lining up with TRBD1. This CDR3 spans 16 amino acids. The germline V gene has CDR1 MDHEN and CDR2 SYDVKM. Trimming took 6 bases from V and 6 from J; bases not matched to a gene: 13. The CDR3 loop reads CASSENRGRVLDTQYF. DNA of the CDR3: TGTGCCAGCAGCGAGAACAGGGGGCGCGTTTTGGATACGCAGTATTTT.

The rearrangement joins TRBV19 to TRBJ2-3; 12 bases fit TRBD2. V was clipped by 5 bases and J by 2 bases; unmatched bases: 5. CDR3 length equals 16 residues. The germline gives CDR1 LNHDA, CDR2 SQIVND (reference sequence). In DNA form, the CDR3 reads TGTGCCAGTAGTCTGGGGACTAGCGGGTTCACAGATACGCAGTATTTT. This gives the protein CASSLGTSGFTDTQYF.

This clonotype was recorded a few times. The chain combines TRBV6-1 with TRBJ1-5, with D possibly being TRBD1 (5 bases). V was cut by 2 bases and J by 5 bases, with 10 bases left in between. This CDR3 comprises 14 residues. The germline V gene encodes CDR1 MNHNS and CDR2 SASEGT. In nucleotides, the CDR3 is TGTGCCAGCAGTGAATCGACGGGGGATCAGCCCCAGCATTTT. Residues: CASSESTGDQPQHF.

This clonotype has just a few counts. The CDR3 nucleotides are TGCGCCAGCAGCCAAGAAAGGGCGGGAAACACCGGGGAGCTGTTTTTT. Its translation is CASSQERAGNTGELFF. The V gene is TRBV4-1, the J gene TRBJ2-2; maybe TRBD2 (6 bases). The germline V gene encodes CDR1 MGHRA and CDR2 YSYEKL. Trimming pared 0 bases from V and 2 bases from J, leaving 10 bases between. This CDR3 is 16 amino acids long.

There are many counts of this clonotype. V gene TRBV20-1 combines with J gene TRBJ2-3; D gene unclear. Per germline, CDR1 DFQATT and CDR2 SNEGSKA (reference sequence). V was cut by 5 bases and J by 6 bases, with 6 bases left in between. The CDR3 has 10 residues. The CDR3 reads CSAVIDTQYF. DNA of the CDR3: TGCAGTGCTGTTATTGATACGCAGTATTTT.

The rearrangement uses TRBV24-1 and TRBJ2-1; D is unclear. The CDR3 totals 17 residues. Per germline, CDR1 KGHDR and CDR2 SFDVKD. Between the trimmed V and J ends, which lost 0 bases and 2 bases, there was a span of 13 bases. The CDR3: CATSDLQAERPYNEQFF. The CDR3 nucleotides are TGTGCCACCAGTGATTTGCAGGCGGAAAGGCCCTACAATGAGCAGTTCTTC.

This clonotype occurred a few times. The V and J genes are TRBV29-1 and TRBJ1-1; D unclear. Trimming cost V 8 bases and J 3 bases, with 16 bases left between them. Germline V gives CDR1 SQVTM, CDR2 ANQGSEA. There are 13 residues in the CDR3. The CDR3 nucleotides are TGCAGCCCCCATCTCGGGCAGTACACTGAAGCTTTCTTT. This gives the protein CSPHLGQYTEAFF.

This clonotype was seen many times. The chain recombines TRBV20-1 with TRBJ1-2; D unclear. V was trimmed by 3 bases and J by 4 bases, leaving 12 bases between them. Germline V gene lookup returns CDR1 DFQATT and CDR2 SNEGSKA (reference sequence). This CDR3 contains 13 residues. CDR3 sequence reads: CSASGHPSYGYTF. The CDR3 DNA reads TGCAGTGCTAGTGGGCACCCCAGCTATGGCTACACCTTC.

This clonotype has only a few counts. The CDR3 coding sequence is TGTGCCTGGAATGTAGGGGGATCCGGGGAGCTGTTTTTT. Its translation is CAWNVGGSGELFF. This chain uses TRBV30 with TRBJ2-2, with a weak D call TRBD1 (6 bases). The CDR3 loop spans 13 amino acids. The V end was cut by 4 bases, the J end by 6 bases, with 12 bases between. From germline, CDR1 is GTSNPN and CDR2 SVGIG (reference sequence).

This clonotype was seen many times. The chain employs TRBV29-1 and TRBJ2-1, with 12 bases fitting TRBD2. V trimming: 3 bases; J trimming: 8 bases; junction bases outside the gene matches: 5. This CDR3 has 14 residues. From germline, CDR1 is SQVTM and CDR2 ANQGSEA. The CDR3 reads CSVDLAGGPDEQFF. The CDR3 DNA follows: TGCAGCGTTGATCTAGCGGGAGGGCCTGATGAGCAGTTCTTC.

This clonotype was counted between two and nine times. This chain connects TRBV5-1 to TRBJ2-3, with D perhaps being TRBD1 or TRBD2 (5 bases each). The CDR3 contains 20 residues. Germline CDR1 reads SGHRS; CDR2 reads YFSETQ. Trimming cost V 1 base and J 5 bases, with 29 bases left between them. This chain's CDR3 is CASSLSSLLAGRRVRDTQYF. The CDR3 region has the DNA TGCGCCAGCAGCTTGAGTTCTCTTTTGGCAGGGAGAAGAGTGCGAGATACGCAGTATTTT.

V and J are TRBV12-3 or TRBV12-4 and TRBJ2-1; 10 nucleotides agree with TRBD2. The CDR3 is 16 residues long. V lost 5 bases to trimming and J lost 5 bases; unmatched junction nucleotides: 9. The DNA of the CDR3 is TGTGCCAGCAGTCCTGGACTAGCGGTCCGAAACAATGAGCAGTTCTTC. As protein: CASSPGLAVRNNEQFF.